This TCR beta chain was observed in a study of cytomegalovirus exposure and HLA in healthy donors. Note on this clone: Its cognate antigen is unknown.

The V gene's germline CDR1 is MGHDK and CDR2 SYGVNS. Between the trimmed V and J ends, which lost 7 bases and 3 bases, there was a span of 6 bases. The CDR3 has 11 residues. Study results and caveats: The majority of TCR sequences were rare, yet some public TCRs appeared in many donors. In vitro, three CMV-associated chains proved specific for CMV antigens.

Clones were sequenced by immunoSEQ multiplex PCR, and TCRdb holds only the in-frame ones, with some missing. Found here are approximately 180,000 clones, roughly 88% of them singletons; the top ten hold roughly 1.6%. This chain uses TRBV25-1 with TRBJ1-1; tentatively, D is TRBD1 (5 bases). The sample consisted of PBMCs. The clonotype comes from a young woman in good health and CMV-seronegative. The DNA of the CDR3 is TGTGCCAGCATAGGGGACACTGAAGCTTTCTTT. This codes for CASIGDTEAFF.